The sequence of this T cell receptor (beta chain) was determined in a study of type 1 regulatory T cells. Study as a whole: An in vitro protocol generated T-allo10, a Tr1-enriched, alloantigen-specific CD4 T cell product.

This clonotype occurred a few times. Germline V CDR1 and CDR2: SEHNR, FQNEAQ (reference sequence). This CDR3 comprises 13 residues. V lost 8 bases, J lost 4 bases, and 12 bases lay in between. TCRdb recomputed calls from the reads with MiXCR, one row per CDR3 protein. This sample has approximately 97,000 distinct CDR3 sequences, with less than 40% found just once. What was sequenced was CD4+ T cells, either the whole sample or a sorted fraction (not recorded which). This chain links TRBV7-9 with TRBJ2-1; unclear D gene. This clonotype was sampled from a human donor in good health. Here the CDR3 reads CASLGEIYNEQFF. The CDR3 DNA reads TGTGCCAGCTTAGGAGAGATATACAATGAGCAGTTCTTC.